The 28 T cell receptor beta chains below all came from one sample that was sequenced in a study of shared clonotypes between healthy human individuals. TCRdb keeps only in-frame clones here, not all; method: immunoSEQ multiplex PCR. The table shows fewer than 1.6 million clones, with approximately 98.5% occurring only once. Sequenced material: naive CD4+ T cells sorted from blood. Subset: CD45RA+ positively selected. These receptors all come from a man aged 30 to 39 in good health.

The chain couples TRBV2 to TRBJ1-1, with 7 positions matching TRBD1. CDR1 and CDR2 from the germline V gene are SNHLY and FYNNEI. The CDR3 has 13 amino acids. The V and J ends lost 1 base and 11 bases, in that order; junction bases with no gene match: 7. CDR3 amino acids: CASSEGPQGRAFF. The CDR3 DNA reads TGTGCCAGCAGTGAAGGCCCACAGGGGCGGGCTTTCTTT.

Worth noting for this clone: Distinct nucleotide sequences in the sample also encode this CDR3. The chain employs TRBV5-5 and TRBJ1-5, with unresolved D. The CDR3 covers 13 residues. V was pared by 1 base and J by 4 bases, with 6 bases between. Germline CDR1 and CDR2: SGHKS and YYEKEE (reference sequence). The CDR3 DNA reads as TGTGCCAGCAGCTTGTGGGGTAATCAGCCCCAGCATTTT. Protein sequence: CASSLWGNQPQHF.

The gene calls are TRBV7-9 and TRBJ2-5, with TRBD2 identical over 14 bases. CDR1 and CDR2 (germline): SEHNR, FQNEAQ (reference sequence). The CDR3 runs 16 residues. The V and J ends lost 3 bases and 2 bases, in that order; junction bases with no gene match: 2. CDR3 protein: CASSFRLAGGQETQYF. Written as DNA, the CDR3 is TGTGCCAGCAGCTTCCGACTAGCGGGAGGGCAAGAGACCCAGTACTTC.

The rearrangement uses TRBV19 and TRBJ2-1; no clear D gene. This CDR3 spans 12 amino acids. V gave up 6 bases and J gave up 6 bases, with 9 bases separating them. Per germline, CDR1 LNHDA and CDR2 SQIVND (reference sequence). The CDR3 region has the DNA TGTGCCAGTAGCCGCCTGGGCAATGAGCAGTTCTTC. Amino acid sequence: CASSRLGNEQFF.

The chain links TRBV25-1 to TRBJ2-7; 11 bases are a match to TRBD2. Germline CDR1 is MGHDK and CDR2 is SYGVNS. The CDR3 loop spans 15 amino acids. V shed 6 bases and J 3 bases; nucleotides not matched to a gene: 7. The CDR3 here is CASSDPGTSGYEQYF. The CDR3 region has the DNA TGTGCCAGCAGCGACCCCGGGACTAGCGGCTACGAGCAGTACTTC.

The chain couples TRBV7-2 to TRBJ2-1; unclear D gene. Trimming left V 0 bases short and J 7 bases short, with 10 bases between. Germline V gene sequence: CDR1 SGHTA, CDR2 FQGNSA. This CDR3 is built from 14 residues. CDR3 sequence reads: CASSLAPRPNEQFF. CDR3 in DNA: TGTGCCAGCAGCTTAGCCCCCCGACCGAATGAGCAGTTCTTC.

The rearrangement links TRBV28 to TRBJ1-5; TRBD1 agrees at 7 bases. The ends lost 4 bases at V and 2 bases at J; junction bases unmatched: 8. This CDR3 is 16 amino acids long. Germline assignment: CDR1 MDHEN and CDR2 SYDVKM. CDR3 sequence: CASSSLDRAGNQPQHF. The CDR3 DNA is TGTGCCAGCAGTTCCCTAGACAGGGCTGGCAATCAGCCCCAGCATTTT.

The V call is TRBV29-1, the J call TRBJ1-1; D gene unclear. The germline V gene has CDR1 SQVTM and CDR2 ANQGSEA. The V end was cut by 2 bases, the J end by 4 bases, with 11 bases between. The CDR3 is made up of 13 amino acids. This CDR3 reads CSVEKGLRTEAFF. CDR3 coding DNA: TGCAGCGTTGAAAAGGGCCTTCGCACTGAAGCTTTCTTT.

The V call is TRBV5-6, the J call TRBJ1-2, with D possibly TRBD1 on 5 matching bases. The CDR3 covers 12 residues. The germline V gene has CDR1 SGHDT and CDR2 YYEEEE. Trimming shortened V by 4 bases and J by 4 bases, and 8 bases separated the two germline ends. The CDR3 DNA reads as TGTGCCAGCAGCCGGGGGGTCTATGGCTACACCTTC. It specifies CASSRGVYGYTF. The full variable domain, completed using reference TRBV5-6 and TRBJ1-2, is DAGVTQSPTHLIKTRGQQVTLRCSPKSGHDTVSWYQQALGQGPQFIFQYYEEEERQRGNFPDRFSGHQFPNYSSELNVNALLLGDSALYLCASSRGVYGYTFGSGTRLTVV.

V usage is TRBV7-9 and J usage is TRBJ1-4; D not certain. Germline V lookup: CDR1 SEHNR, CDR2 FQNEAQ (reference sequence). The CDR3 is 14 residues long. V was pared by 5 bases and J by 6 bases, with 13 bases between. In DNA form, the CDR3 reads TGTGCCAGCAGCCTAAATGGGGTGGATGAAAAACTGTTTTTT. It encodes CASSLNGVDEKLFF.

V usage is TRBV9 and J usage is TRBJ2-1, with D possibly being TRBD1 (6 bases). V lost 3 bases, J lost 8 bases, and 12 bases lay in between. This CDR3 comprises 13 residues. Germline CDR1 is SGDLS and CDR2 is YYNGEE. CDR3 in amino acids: CASSGHRVYEQFF. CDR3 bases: TGTGCCAGCAGCGGACACAGGGTTTATGAGCAGTTCTTC.

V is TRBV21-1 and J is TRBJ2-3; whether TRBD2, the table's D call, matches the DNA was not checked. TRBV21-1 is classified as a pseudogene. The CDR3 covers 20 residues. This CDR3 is CASGDKGPSLLAGYTDTQYF. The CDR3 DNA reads TGTGCCAGCGGGGACAAAGGCCCCTCTCTCCTAGCGGGATACACAGATACGCAGTATTTT.

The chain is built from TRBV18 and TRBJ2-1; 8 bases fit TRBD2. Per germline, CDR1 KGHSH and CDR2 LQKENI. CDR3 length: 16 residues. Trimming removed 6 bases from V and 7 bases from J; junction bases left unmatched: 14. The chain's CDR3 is CASSFGTGGNPNEQFF. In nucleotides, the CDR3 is TGTGCCAGCTCCTTTGGGACGGGAGGGAACCCGAATGAGCAGTTCTTC. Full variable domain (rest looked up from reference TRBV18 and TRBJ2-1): NAGVMQNPRHLVRRRGQEARLRCSPMKGHSHVYWYRQLPEEGLKFMVYLQKENIIDESGMPKERFSAEFPKEGPSILRIQQVVRGDSAAYFCASSFGTGGNPNEQFFGPGTRLTVL.

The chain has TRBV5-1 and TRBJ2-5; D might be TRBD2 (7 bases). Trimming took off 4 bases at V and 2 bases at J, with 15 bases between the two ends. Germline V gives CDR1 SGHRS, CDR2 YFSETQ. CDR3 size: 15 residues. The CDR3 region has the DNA TGCGCCAGCAGCCCCCCAGGGGAGGGTCAAGAGACCCAGTACTTC. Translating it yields CASSPPGEGQETQYF. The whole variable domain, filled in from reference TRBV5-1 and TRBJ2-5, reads KAGVTQTPRYLIKTRGQQVTLSCSPISGHRSVSWYQQTPGQGLQFLFEYFSETQRNKGNFPGRFSGRQFSNSRSEMNVSTLELGDSALYLCASSPPGEGQETQYFGPGTRLLVL.

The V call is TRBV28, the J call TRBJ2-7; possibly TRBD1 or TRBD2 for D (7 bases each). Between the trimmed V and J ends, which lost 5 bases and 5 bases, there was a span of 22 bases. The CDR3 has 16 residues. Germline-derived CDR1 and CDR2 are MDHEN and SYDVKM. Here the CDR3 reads CASSGPFGLGGHEQYF. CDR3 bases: TGTGCCAGCAGTGGCCCTTTCGGACTAGGGGGCCACGAGCAGTACTTC.

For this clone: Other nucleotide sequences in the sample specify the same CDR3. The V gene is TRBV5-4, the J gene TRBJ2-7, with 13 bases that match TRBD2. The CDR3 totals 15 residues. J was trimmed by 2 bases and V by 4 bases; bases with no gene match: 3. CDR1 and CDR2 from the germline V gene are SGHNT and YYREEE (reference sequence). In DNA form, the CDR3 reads TGTGCCAGCAGCCCTGGACTAGCGGGAGCCTACGAGCAGTACTTC. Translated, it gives CASSPGLAGAYEQYF.

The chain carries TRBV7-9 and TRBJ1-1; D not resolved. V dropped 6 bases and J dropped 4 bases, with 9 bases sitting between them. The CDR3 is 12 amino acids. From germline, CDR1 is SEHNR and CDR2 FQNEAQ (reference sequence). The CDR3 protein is CASSSDFTEAFF. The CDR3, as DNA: TGTGCCAGCAGTTCTGATTTCACTGAAGCTTTCTTT.

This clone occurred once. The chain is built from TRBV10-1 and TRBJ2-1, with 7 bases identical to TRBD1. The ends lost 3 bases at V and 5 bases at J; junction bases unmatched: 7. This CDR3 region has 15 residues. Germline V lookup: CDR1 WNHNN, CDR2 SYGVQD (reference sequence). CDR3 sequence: CASSDRQGLNNEQFF. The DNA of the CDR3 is TGCGCCAGCAGTGACCGACAGGGTCTCAACAATGAGCAGTTCTTC.

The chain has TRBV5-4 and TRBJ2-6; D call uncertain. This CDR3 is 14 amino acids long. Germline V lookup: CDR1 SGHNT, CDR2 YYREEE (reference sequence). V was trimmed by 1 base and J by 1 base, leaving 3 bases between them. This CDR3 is CASSLKSGANVLTF. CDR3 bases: TGTGCCAGCAGCTTGAAATCTGGGGCCAACGTCCTGACTTTC.

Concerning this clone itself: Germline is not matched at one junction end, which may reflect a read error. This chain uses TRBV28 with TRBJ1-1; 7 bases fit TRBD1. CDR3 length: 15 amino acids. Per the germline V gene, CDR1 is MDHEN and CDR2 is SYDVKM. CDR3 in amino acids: CASSPPGGVNTGAFF. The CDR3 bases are TGTGCCAGCAGTCCCCCAGGGGGAGTGAACACTGGAGCTTTCTTT.

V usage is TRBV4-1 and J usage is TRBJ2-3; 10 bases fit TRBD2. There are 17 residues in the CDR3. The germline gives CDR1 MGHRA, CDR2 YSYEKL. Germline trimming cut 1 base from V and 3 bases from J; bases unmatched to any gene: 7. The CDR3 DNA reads TGCGCCAGCAGCCAAGCCCCTCGGACTAGCGGAACAGATACGCAGTATTTT. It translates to CASSQAPRTSGTDTQYF.

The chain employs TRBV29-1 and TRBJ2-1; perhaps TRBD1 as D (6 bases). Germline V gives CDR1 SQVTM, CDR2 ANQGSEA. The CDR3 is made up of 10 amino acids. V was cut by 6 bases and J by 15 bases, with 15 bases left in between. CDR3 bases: TGCAGCGTCTCGAGACAGGTGCTGTTCTTC. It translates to CSVSRQVLFF.

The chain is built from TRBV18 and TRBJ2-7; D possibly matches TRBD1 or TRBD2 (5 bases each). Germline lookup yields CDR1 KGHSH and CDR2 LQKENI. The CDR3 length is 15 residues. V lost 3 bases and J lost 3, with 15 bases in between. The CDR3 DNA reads TGTGCCAGCTCACCGGTCCAGGGTGGGGGCTACGAGCAGTACTTC. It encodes CASSPVQGGGYEQYF.

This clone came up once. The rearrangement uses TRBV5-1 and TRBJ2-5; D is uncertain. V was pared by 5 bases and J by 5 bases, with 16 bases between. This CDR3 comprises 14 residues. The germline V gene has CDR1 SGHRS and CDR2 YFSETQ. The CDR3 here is CASSLFSTGETQYF. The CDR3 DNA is TGCGCCAGCAGTCTCTTCTCGACCGGGGAGACCCAGTACTTC. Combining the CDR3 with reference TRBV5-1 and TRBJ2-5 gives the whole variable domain KAGVTQTPRYLIKTRGQQVTLSCSPISGHRSVSWYQQTPGQGLQFLFEYFSETQRNKGNFPGRFSGRQFSNSRSEMNVSTLELGDSALYLCASSLFSTGETQYFGPGTRLLVL.

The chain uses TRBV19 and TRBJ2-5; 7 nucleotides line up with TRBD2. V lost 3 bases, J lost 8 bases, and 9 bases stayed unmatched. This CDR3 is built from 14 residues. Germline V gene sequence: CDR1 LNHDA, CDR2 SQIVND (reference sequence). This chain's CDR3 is CASSILAGEGTQYF. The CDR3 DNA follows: TGTGCCAGTAGTATTCTGGCGGGAGAAGGTACCCAGTACTTC.

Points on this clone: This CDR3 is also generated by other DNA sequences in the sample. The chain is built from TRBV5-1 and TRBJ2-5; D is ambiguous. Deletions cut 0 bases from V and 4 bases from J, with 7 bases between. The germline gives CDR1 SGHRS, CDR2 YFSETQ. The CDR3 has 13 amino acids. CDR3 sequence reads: CASSLDLGETQYF. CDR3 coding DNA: TGCGCCAGCAGCTTGGATTTGGGAGAGACCCAGTACTTC.

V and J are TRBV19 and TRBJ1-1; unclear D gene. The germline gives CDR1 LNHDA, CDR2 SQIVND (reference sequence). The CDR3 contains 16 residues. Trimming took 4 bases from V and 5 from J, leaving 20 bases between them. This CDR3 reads CASSSWASPRGTEAFF. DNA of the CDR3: TGTGCCAGTAGTAGCTGGGCATCACCTCGAGGGACTGAAGCTTTCTTT.

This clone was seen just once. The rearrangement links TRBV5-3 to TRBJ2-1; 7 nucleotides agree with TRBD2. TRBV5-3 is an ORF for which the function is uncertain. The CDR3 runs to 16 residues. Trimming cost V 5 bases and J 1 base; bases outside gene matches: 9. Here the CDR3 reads CARSSQLGGSYNEQFF. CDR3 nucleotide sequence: TGTGCCAGAAGTTCCCAACTGGGGGGGTCCTACAATGAGCAGTTCTTC.